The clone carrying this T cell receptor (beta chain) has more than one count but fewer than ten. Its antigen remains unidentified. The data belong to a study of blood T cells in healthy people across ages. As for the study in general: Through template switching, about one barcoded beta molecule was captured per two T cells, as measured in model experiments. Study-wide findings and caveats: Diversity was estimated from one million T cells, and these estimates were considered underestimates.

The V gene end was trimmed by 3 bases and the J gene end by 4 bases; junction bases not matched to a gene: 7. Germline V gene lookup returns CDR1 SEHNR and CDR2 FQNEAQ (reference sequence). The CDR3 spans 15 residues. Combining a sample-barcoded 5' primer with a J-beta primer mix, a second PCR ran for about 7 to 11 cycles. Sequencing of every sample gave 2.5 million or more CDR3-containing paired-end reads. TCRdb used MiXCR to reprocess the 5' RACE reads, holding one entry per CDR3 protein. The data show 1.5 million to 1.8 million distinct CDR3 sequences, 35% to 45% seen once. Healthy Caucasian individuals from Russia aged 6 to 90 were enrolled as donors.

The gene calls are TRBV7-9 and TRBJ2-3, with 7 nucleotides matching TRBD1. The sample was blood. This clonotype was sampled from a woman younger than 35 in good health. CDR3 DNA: TGTGCCAGCAGCTTGCTACAGGGGACCGCAGATACGCAGTATTTT. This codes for CASSLLQGTADTQYF.